This is a list of T cell receptor beta chains from one sample in a study of T-cell memory formation after mild COVID-19. MiXCR, run by TCRdb on the 5' RACE reads, gives a single entry per CDR3 protein. The sample comprises under 300,000 distinct CDR3 sequences, roughly 17% of which are singletons, and approximately 3.6% rests with the top ten. Sequencing used PBMCs or a T cell subset sorted from them (not recorded which). The receptors come from a man younger than 30 who had mild COVID-19 (a few samples of this study predate the infection). Cell type and time point are not known. Each CDR3 is given with its conserved first and last residue. Fields, in order: CDR3 protein, CDR3 DNA, V gene, clone size, J gene, D gene. A D gene is named only where the DNA matches it firmly. Only part of the rows carry a size: once, few, many, or a class if the clone is expanded.

CSVRRGEIGEKLFF,TGCAGCGTTCGCAGGGGCGAGATTGGTGAAAAACTGTTTTTT,TRBV29-1,-,TRBJ1-4,-
CASKDPGAREAFF,TGTGCCAGCAAGGATCCGGGGGCCCGGGAAGCTTTCTTT,TRBV7-3,-,TRBJ1-1,-
CASSQDLFTEAFF,TGTGCCAGCAGCCAAGACCTATTCACTGAAGCTTTCTTT,TRBV3-1,few,TRBJ1-1,-
CASSQIGTHQPQHF,TGTGCCAGCAGCCAAATAGGAACCCATCAGCCCCAGCATTTT,TRBV12-3/TRBV12-4,-,TRBJ1-5,-
CASSHGPTNQPQHF,TGCGCCAGCAGCCACGGGCCCACCAATCAGCCCCAGCATTTT,TRBV4-1,many,TRBJ1-5,-
CATSRGRGGGSYNEQFF,TGTGCCACCAGCAGAGGCAGAGGGGGGGGCTCCTACAATGAGCAGTTCTTC,TRBV15,-,TRBJ2-1,-
CASSQDQRQGVRGYTF,TGTGCCAGCAGCCAAGATCAACGTCAGGGAGTGCGGGGCTACACCTTC,TRBV4-2,-,TRBJ1-2,-
CSAGTSGETQYF,TGCAGTGCGGGGACTAGCGGCGAGACCCAGTACTTC,TRBV20-1,-,TRBJ2-5,TRBD2
CASSKQGNSGNTIYF,TGCGCCAGCAGCAAACAGGGTAACTCTGGAAACACCATATATTTT,TRBV5-1,-,TRBJ1-3,-
CASSLRREHGPQHF,TGTGCCAGCAGCTTAAGACGGGAACATGGACCCCAGCATTTT,TRBV7-2,few,TRBJ1-5,-
CASSPGDRGQETQYF,TGTGCCAGCAGCCCCGGGGACAGGGGGCAAGAGACCCAGTACTTC,TRBV3-1,many,TRBJ2-5,TRBD1
CASSTYQRGTFTDTQYF,TGTGCCAGCAGCACCTACCAGCGGGGGACCTTCACAGATACGCAGTATTTT,TRBV7-2,-,TRBJ2-3,TRBD2
CASSASSGGADEQFF,TGCGCCAGCAGCGCTTCTAGCGGGGGGGCCGATGAGCAGTTCTTC,TRBV5-1,-,TRBJ2-1,TRBD2
CASSPDRENYGYTF,TGTGCCAGCTCACCGGACAGGGAGAACTATGGCTACACCTTC,TRBV18,-,TRBJ1-2,TRBD1
CASSQLGPPYGYTF,TGTGCCAGCAGCCAACTCGGTCCACCATATGGCTACACCTTC,TRBV14,few,TRBJ1-2,-
CASSSGTGSRQPQHF,TGTGCCAGCAGTTCGGGGACAGGGTCCCGGCAGCCCCAGCATTTT,TRBV27,-,TRBJ1-5,TRBD1
CASSLRPPYEQYF,TGCGCCAGCAGCTTGCGTCCCCCCTACGAGCAGTACTTC,TRBV5-1,many,TRBJ2-7,-
CASQPRQDTTNYGYTF,TGTGCCAGCCAGCCCCGACAGGATACCACTAACTATGGCTACACCTTC,TRBV9,-,TRBJ1-2,-